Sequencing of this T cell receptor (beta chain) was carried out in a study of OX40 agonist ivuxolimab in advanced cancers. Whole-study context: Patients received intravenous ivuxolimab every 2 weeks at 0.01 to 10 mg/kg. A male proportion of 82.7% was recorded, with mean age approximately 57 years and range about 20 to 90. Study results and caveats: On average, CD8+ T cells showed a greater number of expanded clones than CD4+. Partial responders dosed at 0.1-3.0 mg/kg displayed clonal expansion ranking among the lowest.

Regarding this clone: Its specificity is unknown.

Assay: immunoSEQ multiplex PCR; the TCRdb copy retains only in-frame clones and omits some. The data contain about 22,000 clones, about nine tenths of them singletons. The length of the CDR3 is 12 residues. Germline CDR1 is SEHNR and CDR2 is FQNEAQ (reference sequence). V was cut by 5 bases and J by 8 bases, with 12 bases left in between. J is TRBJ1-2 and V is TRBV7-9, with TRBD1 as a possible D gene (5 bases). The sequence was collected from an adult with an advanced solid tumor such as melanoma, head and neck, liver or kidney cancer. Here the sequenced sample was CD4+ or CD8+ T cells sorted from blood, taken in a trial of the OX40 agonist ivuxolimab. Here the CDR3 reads CASSPRALGYTF. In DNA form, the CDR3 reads TGTGCCAGCAGCCCCAGGGCTTTGGGCTACACCTTC.